This passage covers 18 T cell receptor beta chains from one sample sequenced in a study of control samples from healthy donors and cancer patients. The assay was immunoSEQ multiplex PCR, and TCRdb's table has in-frame clones only and misses some. Among about 180,000 clones, 85% to 90% were seen once, and the ten largest hold around 1.5%. The sequenced sample was blood. The receptors derive from a woman aged 45-60 years in good health.

The chain combines TRBV19 with TRBJ2-6; a weak D match, TRBD1 (5 bases). The V and J ends lost 6 bases and 0 bases respectively, with 12 bases between them. CDR3 length equals 16 residues. Germline V gives CDR1 LNHDA, CDR2 SQIVND (reference sequence). As DNA, the CDR3 is TGTGCCAGTAGCGGAACAGGTTTCTCTGGGGCCAACGTCCTGACTTTC. This codes for CASSGTGFSGANVLTF.

The chain links TRBV7-2 to TRBJ2-5, with TRBD1 matching 7 bases. Trimming took 7 bases from V and 2 from J; bases not matched to a gene: 7. The length of the CDR3 is 14 residues. Germline V gene lookup returns CDR1 SGHTA and CDR2 FQGNSA. Here the CDR3 DNA reads TGTGCCAGCACCGGACAGGCAGGGCAAGAGACCCAGTACTTC. Its translation: CASTGQAGQETQYF. The full variable domain, with the rest looked up from reference TRBV7-2 and TRBJ2-5, is GAGVSQSPSNKVTEKGKDVELRCDPISGHTALYWYRQSLGQGLEFLIYFQGNSAPDKSGLPSDRFSAERTGGSVSTLTIQRTQQEDSAVYLCASTGQAGQETQYFGPGTRLLVL.

This chain joins TRBV20-1 and TRBJ2-1, with 13 bases that match TRBD2. V gave up 6 bases and J gave up 0 bases; unmatched junction bases: 5. CDR1 is DFQATT, CDR2 SNEGSKA, per germline (reference sequence). The CDR3 has 16 amino acids. In DNA, the CDR3 is TGCAGTGCAAGTACTAGCGGGGGGGTCTCCTACAATGAGCAGTTCTTC. This codes for CSASTSGGVSYNEQFF.

The chain carries TRBV6-5 and TRBJ1-6, with 7 bases lining up with TRBD1. From germline, CDR1 is MNHEY and CDR2 SVGAGI. This CDR3 has 14 amino acids. J gave up 7 bases and V 7 bases, and 7 bases lay outside the gene matches. CDR3 loop: CASNRDRDNSPLHF. Here the CDR3 DNA reads TGTGCCAGCAACCGGGACAGAGACAATTCACCCCTCCACTTT.

This sequence joins TRBV7-9 and TRBJ1-2; D remains ambiguous. With 1 base removed from V and 2 bases from J, the gap between germline ends came to 11 bases. From germline, CDR1 is SEHNR and CDR2 FQNEAQ (reference sequence). The CDR3 is 15 amino acids. CDR3 coding DNA: TGTGCCAGCAGCTTAGATTTGGAGTCAAACTATGGCTACACCTTC. Its translation: CASSLDLESNYGYTF.

The CDR3 sequence: CATGSYRGLSTGELFF. The CDR3 region has the DNA TGTGCCACCGGATCCTACCGGGGACTCTCCACCGGGGAGCTGTTTTTT. J is TRBJ2-2 and V is TRBV24-1, with D possibly matching TRBD2 (6 bases). This CDR3 has 16 amino acids. Germline-derived CDR1 and CDR2 are KGHDR and SFDVKD. Trimming took off 9 bases at V and 4 bases at J, with 20 bases between the two ends.

Turning to this clone: One junction end disagrees with the germline gene, perhaps due to a read error. The chain uses TRBV7-2 and TRBJ1-2; D is possibly TRBD1 (6 bases). The CDR3 has 8 amino acids. CDR1 and CDR2 (germline): SGHTA, FQGNSA. CDR3 bases: TGTGCCAGCAGCTTAACAGGGTGG. This gives the protein CASSLTGW.

The chain joins TRBV12-5 to TRBJ1-1, with D unclear. Trimming cost V 1 base and J 1 base, with 4 bases left between them. Germline CDR1 LGHNT, CDR2 FRNRAP. The CDR3 is 13 amino acids. Written as DNA, the CDR3 is TGTGCTAGTGGTTTGGGTGAGAACACTGAAGCTTTCTTT. Translated, it gives CASGLGENTEAFF.

The chain has TRBV4-2 and TRBJ1-2, with D hard to call. CDR3 length equals 15 residues. The V end was cut by 0 bases, the J end by 0 bases, with 8 bases between. CDR1 is LGHNA and CDR2 is YNFKEQ in the germline V gene. The CDR3 DNA follows: TGTGCCAGCAGCCAAGAGGGTGGAGCTAACTATGGCTACACCTTC. It codes for CASSQEGGANYGYTF.

This sequence joins TRBV10-3 and TRBJ2-1, with 8 bases identical to TRBD2. This CDR3 contains 13 residues. After removal of 2 bases from V and 9 bases from J, the junction contained 3 bases not matched to a gene. Germline CDR1 and CDR2: ENHRY and SYGVKD. Here the CDR3 DNA reads TGTGCCATCAGTGAGGTTACTAGCGGTGAGCAGTTCTTC. As protein: CAISEVTSGEQFF.

This chain joins TRBV5-1 and TRBJ2-2; the D gene is possibly TRBD1 (5 bases). Germline CDR1 reads SGHRS; CDR2 reads YFSETQ. Trimming stripped 1 base from V and 5 bases from J, with 12 bases between. The CDR3 is 15 amino acids. CDR3: CASSLSRADTGELFF. The DNA of the CDR3 is TGCGCCAGCAGCTTGTCCAGGGCGGATACCGGGGAGCTGTTTTTT. Looking up the rest from reference TRBV5-1 and TRBJ2-2 gives the full variable domain: KAGVTQTPRYLIKTRGQQVTLSCSPISGHRSVSWYQQTPGQGLQFLFEYFSETQRNKGNFPGRFSGRQFSNSRSEMNVSTLELGDSALYLCASSLSRADTGELFFGEGSRLTVL.

The chain recombines TRBV18 with TRBJ1-1; TRBD1 is a possible D gene (5 bases). V lost 3 bases and J lost 5, with 19 bases in between. The CDR3 has 16 amino acids. Germline V gene sequence: CDR1 KGHSH, CDR2 LQKENI. CDR3 nucleotides: TGTGCCAGCTCACCCCCCAGGGCACGGAGAGGGACTGAAGCTTTCTTT. Its protein product is CASSPPRARRGTEAFF. Drawing the rest from reference TRBV18 and TRBJ1-1, the complete variable domain is NAGVMQNPRHLVRRRGQEARLRCSPMKGHSHVYWYRQLPEEGLKFMVYLQKENIIDESGMPKERFSAEFPKEGPSILRIQQVVRGDSAAYFCASSPPRARRGTEAFFGQGTRLTVV.

This chain connects TRBV5-5 to TRBJ2-7; D may be TRBD1 or TRBD2 (5 bases each). Trimming left V 1 base short and J 1 base short, with 9 bases between. Germline assignment: CDR1 SGHKS and CDR2 YYEKEE (reference sequence). This CDR3 region has 14 residues. The chain's CDR3 is CASSLWDASYEQYF. CDR3 DNA sequence: TGTGCCAGCAGCTTGTGGGACGCTTCCTACGAGCAGTACTTC.

The chain recombines TRBV6-6 with TRBJ1-5; D gene uncertain. CDR3 length equals 17 residues. The germline V gene has CDR1 MNHNY and CDR2 SVGAGI (reference sequence). Trimming cost V 5 bases and J 5 bases, with 22 bases left between them. The CDR3 DNA follows: TGTGCCAGCAGTCCCGGACCCGGCCAGCAGATCGATCAGCCCCAGCATTTT. Protein: CASSPGPGQQIDQPQHF.

In this sample, this clone turned up a few times. This sequence joins TRBV6-5 and TRBJ1-3, with D possibly TRBD1 on 5 matching bases. CDR3 length equals 14 residues. Trimming removed 6 bases at V and 0 bases at J, with 9 bases between. CDR1 MNHEY and CDR2 SVGAGI come from the germline V gene. The CDR3 DNA sequence: TGTGCCAGCAGAAGGGACCACTCTGGAAACACCATATATTTT. Translating it yields CASRRDHSGNTIYF.

The chain couples TRBV4-3 to TRBJ2-5; D is undetermined. The V and J ends lost 0 bases and 5 bases respectively, with 10 bases between them. Germline-derived CDR1 and CDR2 are LGHNA and YSLEER. The CDR3 is 14 amino acids. Written as DNA, the CDR3 is TGCGCCAGCAGCCAAGACTCCAGGACGGAGACCCAGTACTTC. The encoded protein is CASSQDSRTETQYF.

V usage is TRBV12-3 or TRBV12-4 and J usage is TRBJ1-2; weak D call: TRBD1 (5 bases). V dropped 6 bases and J dropped 6 bases, with 14 bases sitting between them. This CDR3 has 13 residues. The CDR3: CASRPTGLDGYTF. DNA for the CDR3: TGTGCCAGCAGACCCACGGGGCTCGATGGCTACACCTTC.

The CDR3 DNA reads as TGTGCCAGCAGTTACCCTCAAGGTGCTTACGAGCAGTACTTC. It is translated as CASSYPQGAYEQYF. The chain uses TRBV6-2 or TRBV6-3 and TRBJ2-7; D gene uncertain. Germline V lookup: CDR1 MNHEY, CDR2 SVGEGT. Trimming cost V 2 bases and J 4 bases, with 12 bases left between them. CDR3 length: 14 residues.